A selection of T cell receptor beta chains follows, all from one sample in a study of T-cell memory formation after mild COVID-19. TCRdb redid the calling of the 5' RACE reads with MiXCR, one entry per CDR3 protein. The sample records 150,000 to 200,000 distinct CDR3 sequences, 25% to 40% being singletons. Input material: PBMCs or a T cell subset sorted from them (not recorded which). The source is an adult woman who had mild COVID-19 (a few samples of this study predate the infection). Cell type and time point are not known. Both conserved end residues are part of each CDR3. D genes are given only for firm matches. Where a row states a size, it is once, few, many or the class of an expanded clone; other rows omit it.

j_call: TRBJ2-1
d_call: TRBD2
clone_size: .
v_call: TRBV5-4
cdr3_nt: TGTGCCAGCAGCTTGTCACTAGCGGTTCCCCTTGCGGGGCAGTTCTTC
cdr3_aa: CASSLSLAVPLAGQFF

j_call: TRBJ1-4
d_call: TRBD1
clone_size: few
v_call: TRBV11-2
cdr3_nt: TGTGCCAGCAGCTTAGCCGGGACAGCAAATGAAAAACTGTTTTTT
cdr3_aa: CASSLAGTANEKLFF

j_call: TRBJ1-2
d_call: .
clone_size: .
v_call: TRBV6-1
cdr3_nt: TGTGCCAGCAGTGAAGGGGGCCCCACCCCCCTGGGTGGCTACACCTTC
cdr3_aa: CASSEGGPTPLGGYTF

j_call: TRBJ1-1
d_call: TRBD1
clone_size: .
v_call: TRBV3-1
cdr3_nt: TGTGCCAGCAGCCCCCACCGGGACAGCCCCATGATCACTGAAGCTTTCTTT
cdr3_aa: CASSPHRDSPMITEAFF

j_call: TRBJ2-7
d_call: TRBD2
clone_size: .
v_call: TRBV4-3
cdr3_nt: TGCGCCAGCAGCCAAGATTTCGGCGGGAGGGCAGGCTACGAGCAGTACTTC
cdr3_aa: CASSQDFGGRAGYEQYF

j_call: TRBJ2-1
d_call: .
clone_size: .
v_call: TRBV7-6
cdr3_nt: TGTGCCAGCAGCTTAGCTTCTTCCGGGAATGAGCAGTTCTTC
cdr3_aa: CASSLASSGNEQFF

j_call: TRBJ2-1
d_call: .
clone_size: few
v_call: TRBV5-1
cdr3_nt: TGCGCCAGCAGCTTGGCGCGACTAGGCAATTACTCCTACAATGAGCAGTTCTTC
cdr3_aa: CASSLARLGNYSYNEQFF

j_call: TRBJ2-5
d_call: .
clone_size: few
v_call: TRBV15
cdr3_nt: TGTGCCACCAGCAGAGTGTTGAGGGACGACGAGTCCCAGTACTTC
cdr3_aa: CATSRVLRDDESQYF

j_call: TRBJ2-7
d_call: .
clone_size: few
v_call: TRBV5-1
cdr3_nt: TGCGCCAGCAGCTTGCTGGGGACAACTACCTACGAGCAGTACTTC
cdr3_aa: CASSLLGTTTYEQYF

j_call: TRBJ2-1
d_call: TRBD2
clone_size: few
v_call: TRBV6-5
cdr3_nt: TGTGCCAGCACTTCAGGACTAGTTGAGCAGTTCTTC
cdr3_aa: CASTSGLVEQFF

j_call: TRBJ1-5
d_call: .
clone_size: few
v_call: TRBV3-1
cdr3_nt: TGTGCCAGCAGCCAAGGGGGCAGGCAGCATTTT
cdr3_aa: CASSQGGRQHF

j_call: TRBJ2-7
d_call: TRBD1
clone_size: many
v_call: TRBV3-1
cdr3_nt: TGTGCCAGCAGCCAAGATGACAGGGACGAGCAGTACTTC
cdr3_aa: CASSQDDRDEQYF

j_call: TRBJ2-1
d_call: .
clone_size: many
v_call: TRBV5-1
cdr3_nt: TGCGCCAGCAGCTTGGCAGGATCTAGTTACAATGAGCAGTTCTTC
cdr3_aa: CASSLAGSSYNEQFF

j_call: TRBJ2-1
d_call: .
clone_size: few
v_call: TRBV9
cdr3_nt: TGTGCCAGCAGCTCCCGGACGGCCCCCGATGAGCAGTTCTTC
cdr3_aa: CASSSRTAPDEQFF

j_call: TRBJ2-7
d_call: .
clone_size: .
v_call: TRBV7-6
cdr3_nt: TGTGCCAGCAGCTTAGAGTCGGGGGCCATCTACGAGCAGTACTTC
cdr3_aa: CASSLESGAIYEQYF

j_call: TRBJ2-5
d_call: TRBD2
clone_size: .
v_call: TRBV7-2
cdr3_nt: TGTGCCAGCAGCCTCGGGGGACTAGCGAGTCAAGAGACCCAGTACTTC
cdr3_aa: CASSLGGLASQETQYF

j_call: TRBJ2-5
d_call: .
clone_size: few
v_call: TRBV27
cdr3_nt: TGTGCCAGCAGTTTTACGAAAGAGACCCAGTACTTC
cdr3_aa: CASSFTKETQYF

j_call: TRBJ1-2
d_call: .
clone_size: few
v_call: TRBV5-1
cdr3_nt: TGCGCCAGCAGCTTGCGGTCAGCCGAGGCGGGGTATGGCTACACCTTC
cdr3_aa: CASSLRSAEAGYGYTF

j_call: TRBJ2-1
d_call: TRBD2
clone_size: .
v_call: TRBV20-1
cdr3_nt: TGCAGTGCAATTAGCGGGAGCTCCTACAATGAGCAGTTCTTC
cdr3_aa: CSAISGSSYNEQFF

j_call: TRBJ2-4
d_call: TRBD1
clone_size: .
v_call: TRBV20-1
cdr3_nt: TGCAGTGCTAGCCCTCTTCTAGGGTTACAGGGGCCCGCCAAAAACATTCAGTACTTC
cdr3_aa: CSASPLLGLQGPAKNIQYF

j_call: TRBJ2-3
d_call: TRBD2
clone_size: .
v_call: TRBV15
cdr3_nt: TGTGCCACCAGCAGAGATGTGCCTAGCGGGGGGAGCACAGATACGCAGTATTTT
cdr3_aa: CATSRDVPSGGSTDTQYF

j_call: TRBJ1-4
d_call: TRBD1
clone_size: .
v_call: TRBV30
cdr3_nt: TGTGCCTGGAGTGGCACAGGGGGGGCGTTGGAAAAACTGTTTTTT
cdr3_aa: CAWSGTGGALEKLFF

j_call: TRBJ2-7
d_call: .
clone_size: .
v_call: TRBV7-6
cdr3_nt: TGTGCCAGCAGCTCCCTTAAAGACTACGAGCAGTACTTC
cdr3_aa: CASSSLKDYEQYF

j_call: TRBJ2-3
d_call: .
clone_size: few
v_call: TRBV20-1
cdr3_nt: TGCAGTGCTAGAAAGTTAGGGAGGGGGTTTTCAGATACGCAGTATTTT
cdr3_aa: CSARKLGRGFSDTQYF

j_call: TRBJ2-3
d_call: .
clone_size: .
v_call: TRBV6-2/TRBV6-3
cdr3_nt: TGTGCCAGCGGGGACGTGGCCCCCGGGTATTTT
cdr3_aa: CASGDVAPGYF

j_call: TRBJ1-5
d_call: .
clone_size: .
v_call: TRBV19
cdr3_nt: TGTGCCAGTAGTATAGGGGGGGCTGATCAGCCCCAGCATTTT
cdr3_aa: CASSIGGADQPQHF

j_call: TRBJ1-1
d_call: .
clone_size: .
v_call: TRBV4-3
cdr3_nt: TGCGCCAGCAGCCAAGATCGAATCGTGGAGGGGATGAACACTGAAGCTTTCTTT
cdr3_aa: CASSQDRIVEGMNTEAFF